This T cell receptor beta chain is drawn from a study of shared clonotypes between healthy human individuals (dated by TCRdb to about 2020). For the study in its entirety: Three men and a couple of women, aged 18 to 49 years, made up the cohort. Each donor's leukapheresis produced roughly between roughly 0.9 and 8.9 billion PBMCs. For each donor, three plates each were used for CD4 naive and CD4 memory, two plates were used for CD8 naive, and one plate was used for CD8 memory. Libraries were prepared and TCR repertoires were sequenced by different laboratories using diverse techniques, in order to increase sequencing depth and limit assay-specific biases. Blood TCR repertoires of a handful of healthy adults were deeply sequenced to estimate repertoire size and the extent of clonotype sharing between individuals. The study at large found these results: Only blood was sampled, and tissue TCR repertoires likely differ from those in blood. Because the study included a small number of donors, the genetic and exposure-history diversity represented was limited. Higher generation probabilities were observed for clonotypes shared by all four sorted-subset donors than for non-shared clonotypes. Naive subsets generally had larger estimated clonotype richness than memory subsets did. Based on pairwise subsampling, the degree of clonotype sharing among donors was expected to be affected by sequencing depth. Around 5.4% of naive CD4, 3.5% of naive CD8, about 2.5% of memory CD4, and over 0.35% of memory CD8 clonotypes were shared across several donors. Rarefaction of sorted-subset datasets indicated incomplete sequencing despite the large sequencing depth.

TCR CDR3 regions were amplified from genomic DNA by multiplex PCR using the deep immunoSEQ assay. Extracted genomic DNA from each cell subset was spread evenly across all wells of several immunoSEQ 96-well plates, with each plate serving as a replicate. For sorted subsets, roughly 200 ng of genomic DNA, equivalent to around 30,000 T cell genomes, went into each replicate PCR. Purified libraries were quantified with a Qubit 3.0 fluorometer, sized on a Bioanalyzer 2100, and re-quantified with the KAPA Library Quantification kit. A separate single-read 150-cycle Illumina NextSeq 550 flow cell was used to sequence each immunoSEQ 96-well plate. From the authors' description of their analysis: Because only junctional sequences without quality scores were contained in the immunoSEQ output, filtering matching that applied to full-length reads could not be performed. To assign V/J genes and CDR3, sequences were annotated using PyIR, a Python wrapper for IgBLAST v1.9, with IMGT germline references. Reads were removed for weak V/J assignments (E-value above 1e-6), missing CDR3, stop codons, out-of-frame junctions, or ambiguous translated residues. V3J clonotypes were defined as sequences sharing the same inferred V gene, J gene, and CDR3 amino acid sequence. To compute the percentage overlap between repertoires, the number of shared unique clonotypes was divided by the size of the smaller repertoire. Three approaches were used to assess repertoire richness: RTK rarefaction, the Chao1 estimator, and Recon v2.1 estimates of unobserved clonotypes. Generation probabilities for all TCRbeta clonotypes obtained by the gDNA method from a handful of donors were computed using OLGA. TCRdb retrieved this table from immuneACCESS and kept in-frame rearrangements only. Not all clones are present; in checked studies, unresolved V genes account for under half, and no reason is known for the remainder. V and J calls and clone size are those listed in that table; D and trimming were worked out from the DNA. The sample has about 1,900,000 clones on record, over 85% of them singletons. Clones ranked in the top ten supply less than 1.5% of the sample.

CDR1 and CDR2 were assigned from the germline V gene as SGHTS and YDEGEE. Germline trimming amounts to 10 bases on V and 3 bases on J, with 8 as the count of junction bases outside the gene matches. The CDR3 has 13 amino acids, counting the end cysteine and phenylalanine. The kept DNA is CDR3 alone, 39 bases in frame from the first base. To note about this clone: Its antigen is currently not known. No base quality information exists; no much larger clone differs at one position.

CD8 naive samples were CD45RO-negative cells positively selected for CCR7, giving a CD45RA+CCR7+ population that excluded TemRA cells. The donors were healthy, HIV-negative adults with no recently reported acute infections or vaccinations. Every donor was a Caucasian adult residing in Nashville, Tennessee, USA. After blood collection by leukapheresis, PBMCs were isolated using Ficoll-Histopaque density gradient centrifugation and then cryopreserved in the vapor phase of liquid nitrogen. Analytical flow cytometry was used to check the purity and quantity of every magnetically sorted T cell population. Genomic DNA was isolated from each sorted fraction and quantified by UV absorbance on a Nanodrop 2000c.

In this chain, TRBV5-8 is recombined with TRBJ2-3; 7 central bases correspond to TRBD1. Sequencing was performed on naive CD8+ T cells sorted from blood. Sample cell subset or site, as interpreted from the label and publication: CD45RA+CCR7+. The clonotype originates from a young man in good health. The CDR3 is CAGTGAVTDTQYF. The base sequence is TGTGCCGGAACAGGGGCGGTGACAGATACGCAGTATTTT.